This T cell receptor (beta chain) came from a study of Graves' ophthalmopathy and Graves' hyperthyroidism. Study observations and caveats: A majority of expanded thyroid clonotypes exceeding 0.001 frequency were likewise present in blood.

This clonotype came up many times. Its specificity is not known. RNA transcripts were the template, and TCR beta CDR3 regions were amplified from them. An opening RT-PCR round employed HTBI primers and preceded a second-round multiplex PCR. TCRdb re-called the multiplex PCR reads through MiXCR, storing one row per CDR3 protein. The table records some 200,000 distinct CDR3 sequences, approximately 29% of them present only once. Trimming shortened V by 5 bases and J by 0 bases, and 16 bases separated the two germline ends. CDR1 LNHNV and CDR2 YYDKDF come from the germline V gene (reference sequence). The CDR3 runs to 16 residues. Ophthalmopathy cases showed moderate-to-severe activity, scoring CAS ≥3 and NOSPECS ≥4, with duration under 3 months.

This receptor was identified in a man between 50 and 59 years old with Graves' ophthalmopathy. Sequencing used peripheral blood. The chain joins TRBV15 to TRBJ1-1; D is uncertain. CDR3 bases: TGTGCCACCAGCGGCGAATTCGGGGAGATGAACACTGAAGCTTTCTTT. Its translation is CATSGEFGEMNTEAFF.